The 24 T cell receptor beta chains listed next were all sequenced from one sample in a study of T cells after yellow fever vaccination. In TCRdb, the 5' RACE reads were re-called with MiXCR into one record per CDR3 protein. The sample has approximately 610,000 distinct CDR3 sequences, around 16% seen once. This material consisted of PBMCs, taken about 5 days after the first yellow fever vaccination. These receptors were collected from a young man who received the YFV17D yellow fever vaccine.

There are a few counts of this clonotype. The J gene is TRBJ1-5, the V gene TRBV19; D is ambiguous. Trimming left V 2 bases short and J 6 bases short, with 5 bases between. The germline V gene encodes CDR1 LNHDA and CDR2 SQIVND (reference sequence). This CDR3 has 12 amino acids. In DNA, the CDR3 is TGTGCCAGTAGTATATCGGGTCAGCCCCAGCATTTT. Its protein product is CASSISGQPQHF.

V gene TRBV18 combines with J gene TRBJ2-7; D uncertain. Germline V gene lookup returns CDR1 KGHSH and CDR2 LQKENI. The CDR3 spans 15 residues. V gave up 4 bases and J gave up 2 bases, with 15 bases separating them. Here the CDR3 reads CASSHYDEKTYEQYF. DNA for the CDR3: TGTGCCAGCTCACACTATGACGAAAAAACCTACGAGCAGTACTTC.

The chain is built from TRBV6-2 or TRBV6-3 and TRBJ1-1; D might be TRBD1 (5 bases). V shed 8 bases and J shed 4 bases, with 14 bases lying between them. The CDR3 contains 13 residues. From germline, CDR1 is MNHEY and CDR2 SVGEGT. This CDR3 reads CASGKSGGTEAFF. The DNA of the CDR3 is TGTGCCAGCGGGAAATCCGGGGGCACTGAAGCTTTCTTT.

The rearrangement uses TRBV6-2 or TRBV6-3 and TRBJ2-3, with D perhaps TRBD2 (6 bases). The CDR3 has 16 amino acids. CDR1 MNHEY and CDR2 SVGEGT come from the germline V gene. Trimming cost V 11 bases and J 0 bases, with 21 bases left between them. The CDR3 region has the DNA TGTGCCGGAGCTAGGGGAGCGGCGGGGAGCACAGATACGCAGTATTTT. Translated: CAGARGAAGSTDTQYF.

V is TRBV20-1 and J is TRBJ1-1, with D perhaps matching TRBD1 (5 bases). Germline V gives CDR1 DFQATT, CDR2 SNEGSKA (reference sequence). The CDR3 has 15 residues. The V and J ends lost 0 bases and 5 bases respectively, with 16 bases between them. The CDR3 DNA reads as TGCAGTGCTAGAGATTCAAGAAGGGGAGGGACTGAAGCTTTCTTT. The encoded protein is CSARDSRRGGTEAFF.

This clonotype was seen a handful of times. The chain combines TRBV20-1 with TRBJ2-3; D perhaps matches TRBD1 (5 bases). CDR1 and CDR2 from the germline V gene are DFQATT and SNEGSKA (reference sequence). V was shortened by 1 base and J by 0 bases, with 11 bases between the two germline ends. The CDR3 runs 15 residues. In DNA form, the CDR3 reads TGCAGTGCTAGAGGACAGATTCCTAGCACAGATACGCAGTATTTT. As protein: CSARGQIPSTDTQYF.

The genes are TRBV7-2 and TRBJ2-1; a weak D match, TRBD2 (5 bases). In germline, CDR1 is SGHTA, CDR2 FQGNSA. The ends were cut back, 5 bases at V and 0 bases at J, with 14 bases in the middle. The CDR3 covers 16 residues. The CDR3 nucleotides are TGTGCCAGCAGCCCCCTTCAAGGGAGCTCCTACAATGAGCAGTTCTTC. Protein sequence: CASSPLQGSSYNEQFF.

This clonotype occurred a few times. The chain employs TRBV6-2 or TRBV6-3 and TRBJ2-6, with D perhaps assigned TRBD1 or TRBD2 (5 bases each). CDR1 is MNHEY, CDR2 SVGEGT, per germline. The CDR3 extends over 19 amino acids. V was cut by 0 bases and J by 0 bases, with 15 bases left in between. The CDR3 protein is CASSYSIRDVSSGANVLTF. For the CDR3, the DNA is TGTGCCAGCAGTTACTCGATCCGGGACGTAAGCTCTGGGGCCAACGTCCTGACTTTC.

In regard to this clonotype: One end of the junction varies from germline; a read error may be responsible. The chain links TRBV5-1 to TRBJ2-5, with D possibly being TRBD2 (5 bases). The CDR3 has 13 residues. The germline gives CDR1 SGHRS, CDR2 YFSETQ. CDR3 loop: CASSLSGKESQYF. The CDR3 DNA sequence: TGCGCCAGCAGCTTGAGCGGTAAAGAGTCCCAGTACTTC.

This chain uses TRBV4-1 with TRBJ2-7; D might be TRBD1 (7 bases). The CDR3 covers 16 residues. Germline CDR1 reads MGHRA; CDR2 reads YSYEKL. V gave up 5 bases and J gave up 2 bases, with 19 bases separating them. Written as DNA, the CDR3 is TGCGCCAGCAGCTCAAGACTAGGGGACAGACCCTACGAGCAGTACTTC. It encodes CASSSRLGDRPYEQYF.

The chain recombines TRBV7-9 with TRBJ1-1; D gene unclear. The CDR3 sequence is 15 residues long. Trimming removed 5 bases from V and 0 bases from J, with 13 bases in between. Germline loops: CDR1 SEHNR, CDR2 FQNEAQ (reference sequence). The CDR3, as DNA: TGTGCCAGCAGCGGACGAGCAGCCTTGAACACTGAAGCTTTCTTT. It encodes CASSGRAALNTEAFF.

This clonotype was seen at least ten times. The DNA of the CDR3 is TGCAGTGCTAGAGATCAGGGCTTCGGGTCGTATGGCTACACCTTC. Its translation is CSARDQGFGSYGYTF. The chain is built from TRBV20-1 and TRBJ1-2, with a weak D call TRBD1 (5 bases). The germline V gene has CDR1 DFQATT and CDR2 SNEGSKA (reference sequence). The V gene lost 0 bases and the J gene lost 5 bases, with 16 bases spanning the gap. CDR3 length: 15 residues.

The CDR3 bases are TGTGCCAGCACCCATCGATTGACAGGGCGGGATGAGCAGTTCTTC. As protein: CASTHRLTGRDEQFF. The chain links TRBV6-2 or TRBV6-3 to TRBJ2-1, with TRBD1 identical over 7 bases. Trimming took 7 bases from V and 8 from J; bases not matched to a gene: 14. Germline V gene sequence: CDR1 MNHEY, CDR2 SVGEGT. This CDR3 has 15 residues.

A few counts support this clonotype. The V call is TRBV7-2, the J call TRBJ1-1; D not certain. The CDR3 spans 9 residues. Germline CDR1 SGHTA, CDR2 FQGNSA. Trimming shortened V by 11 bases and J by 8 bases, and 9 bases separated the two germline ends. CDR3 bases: TGTGCCGACCCACTCGAAGCTTTCTTT. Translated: CADPLEAFF.

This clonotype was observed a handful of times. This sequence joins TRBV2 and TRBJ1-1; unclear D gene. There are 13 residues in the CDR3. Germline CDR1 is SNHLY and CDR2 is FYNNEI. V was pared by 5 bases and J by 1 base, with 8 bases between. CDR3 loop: CASSSDWNTEAFF. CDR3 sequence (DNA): TGTGCCAGCAGTTCTGACTGGAACACTGAAGCTTTCTTT. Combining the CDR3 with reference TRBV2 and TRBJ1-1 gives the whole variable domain EPEVTQTPSHQVTQMGQEVILRCVPISNHLYFYWYRQILGQKVEFLVSFYNNEISEKSEIFDDQFSVERPDGSNFTLKIRSTKLEDSAMYFCASSSDWNTEAFFGQGTRLTVV.

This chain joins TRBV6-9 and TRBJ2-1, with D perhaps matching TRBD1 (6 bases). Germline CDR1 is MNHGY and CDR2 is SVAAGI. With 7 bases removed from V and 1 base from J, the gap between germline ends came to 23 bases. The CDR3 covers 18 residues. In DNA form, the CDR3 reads TGTGCCAGCACCCCCAGGGGCCGCACTTCACTATCCTACAATGAGCAGTTCTTC. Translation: CASTPRGRTSLSYNEQFF.

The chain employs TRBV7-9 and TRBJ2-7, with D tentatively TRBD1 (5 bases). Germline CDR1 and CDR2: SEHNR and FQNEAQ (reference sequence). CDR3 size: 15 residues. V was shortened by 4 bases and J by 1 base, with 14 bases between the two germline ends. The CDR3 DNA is TGTGCCAGCAGCTCGTTCAGGGTCGGGTCCTACGAGCAGTACTTC. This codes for CASSSFRVGSYEQYF.

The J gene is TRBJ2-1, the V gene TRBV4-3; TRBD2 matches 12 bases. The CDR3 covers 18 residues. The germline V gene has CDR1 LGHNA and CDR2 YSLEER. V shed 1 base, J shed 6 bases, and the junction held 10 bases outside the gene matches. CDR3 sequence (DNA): TGCGCCAGCAGCCAAGGGCACAGCTCTAGCGGGGGGGCCAATGAGCAGTTCTTC. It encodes CASSQGHSSSGGANEQFF.

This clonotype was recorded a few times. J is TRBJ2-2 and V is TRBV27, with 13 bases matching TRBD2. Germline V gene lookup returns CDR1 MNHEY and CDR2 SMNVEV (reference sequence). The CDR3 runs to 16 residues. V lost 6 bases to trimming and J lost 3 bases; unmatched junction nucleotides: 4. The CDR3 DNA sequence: TGTGCCAGCAGACCGGGACTAGCGGGGTACACCGGGGAGCTGTTTTTT. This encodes CASRPGLAGYTGELFF.

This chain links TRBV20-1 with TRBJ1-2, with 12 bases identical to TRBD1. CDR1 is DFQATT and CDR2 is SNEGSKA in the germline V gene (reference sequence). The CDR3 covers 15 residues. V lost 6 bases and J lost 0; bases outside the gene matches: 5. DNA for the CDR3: TGCAGTGCCTCGGGACAGGGGGCAACTAACTATGGCTACACCTTC. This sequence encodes CSASGQGATNYGYTF.

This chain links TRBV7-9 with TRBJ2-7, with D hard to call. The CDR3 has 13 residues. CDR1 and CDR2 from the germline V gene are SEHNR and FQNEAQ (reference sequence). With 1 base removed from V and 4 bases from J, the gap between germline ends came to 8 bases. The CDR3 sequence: CASSLVGAYEQYV. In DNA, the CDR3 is TGTGCCAGCAGCTTAGTAGGCGCTTACGAGCAGTACGTC.

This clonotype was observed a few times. The CDR3 spells CASSPRSTNQPQHF. The CDR3 DNA sequence: TGCGCCAGCAGCCCCCGCTCGACCAATCAGCCCCAGCATTTT. The gene calls are TRBV4-1 and TRBJ1-5; no definite D call. Germline loops: CDR1 MGHRA, CDR2 YSYEKL. The V and J ends lost 4 bases and 3 bases respectively, with 10 bases between them. This CDR3 spans 14 amino acids.

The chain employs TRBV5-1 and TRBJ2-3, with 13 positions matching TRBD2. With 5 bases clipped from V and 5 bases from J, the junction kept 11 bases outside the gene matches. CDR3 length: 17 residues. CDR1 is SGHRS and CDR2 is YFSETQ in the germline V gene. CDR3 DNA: TGCGCCAGCAGACAAACTAGCGGGGGGGCCGTGGGAGATACGCAGTATTTT. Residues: CASRQTSGGAVGDTQYF.

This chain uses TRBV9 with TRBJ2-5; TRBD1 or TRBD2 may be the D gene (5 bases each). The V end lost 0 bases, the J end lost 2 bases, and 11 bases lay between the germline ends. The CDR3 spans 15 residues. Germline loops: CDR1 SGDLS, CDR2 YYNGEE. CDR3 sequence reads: CASSVAAGRQETQYF. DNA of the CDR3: TGTGCCAGCAGCGTAGCCGCAGGGAGACAAGAGACCCAGTACTTC.